This T cell receptor beta chain was identified during a study of graft-versus-host responses after intestinal transplantation. Overall study context: Anti-thymocyte globulin induction was given to all recipients, followed by tacrolimus and steroids for approximately three years. Study observations and caveats: Among recipient marrow samples, GvH clones were found; some appeared first in ileum or blood. Early post-transplant declines in HvG were associated with peak levels of circulating GvH clones.

TCRdb's table, derived via immunoSEQ multiplex PCR, lists solely in-frame clones and lacks some. Among some 130,000 clones listed, 95% were seen once. Per germline, CDR1 SGHVS and CDR2 FQNEAQ. V lost 3 bases, J lost 3 bases, and 3 bases lay in between. This CDR3 is built from 12 residues. For this clone: Antigen specificity is unknown.

Sequencing used unstimulated CD8+ T cells sorted from spleen or lymph node cells, obtained before intestinal transplant. J is TRBJ2-1 and V is TRBV7-8; D unclear. The clonotype originates from a human donor who received an intestinal transplant. CDR3 DNA sequence: TGTGCCAGCAGCTTTAACTACAATGAGCAGTTCTTC. This encodes CASSFNYNEQFF.